What follows are 22 T cell receptor beta chains derived from one specimen sequenced in a study of OX40 agonist ivuxolimab in advanced cancers. Sequencing was performed with immunoSEQ multiplex PCR; in TCRdb, only in-frame clones are kept and a portion is missing. The repertoire has around 60,000 clones, about 86% of them found once; the top ten carry 0.8% to 1%. The input for sequencing was CD4+ or CD8+ T cells sorted from blood, taken in a trial of the OX40 agonist ivuxolimab. The origin of the receptors is an adult with an advanced solid tumor such as melanoma, head and neck, liver or kidney cancer.

The gene calls are TRBV5-6 and TRBJ1-2; unclear D gene. The CDR3 length is 12 residues. CDR1 and CDR2 (germline): SGHDT, YYEEEE. V lost 2 bases to trimming and J lost 8 bases, with 10 bases between them. DNA of the CDR3: TGTGCCAGCAGCTTTAGGAGGGAGGGCTACACCTTC. Its translation is CASSFRREGYTF.

This clone was counted a single time. This chain joins TRBV27 and TRBJ2-7; 7 bases line up with TRBD2. This CDR3 has 15 amino acids. V shed 1 base, J shed 7 bases, and the junction held 10 bases outside the gene matches. Germline values: CDR1 MNHEY, CDR2 SMNVEV (reference sequence). The CDR3 DNA follows: TGTGCCAGCAGTTTATACCGGGCGGGGGTACGAGAGCAGTACTTC. Translating gives CASSLYRAGVREQYF.

The CDR3 region is CASSPRGAFYGYTF. The CDR3 DNA reads as TGTGCCAGCAGTCCTCGGGGGGCCTTCTATGGCTACACCTTC. This chain joins TRBV2 and TRBJ1-2; D is perhaps TRBD1 (6 bases). The CDR3 covers 14 residues. Looked up from germline, CDR1 is SNHLY and CDR2 is FYNNEI. The ends were cut back, 5 bases at V and 4 bases at J, with 14 bases in the middle.

The chain links TRBV7-3 to TRBJ2-7; 8 positions match TRBD1. CDR1 and CDR2 from the germline V gene are SGHTA and FQGTGA. The CDR3 extends over 15 amino acids. The J segment lost 4 bases and the V segment lost 1 base, leaving 6 bases of the junction unmatched. CDR3 in DNA: TGTGCCAGCAGCTTAATGGACAGGGTTGTTTACGAGCAGTACTTC. Its protein is CASSLMDRVVYEQYF.

V is TRBV9 and J is TRBJ2-1; 7 nucleotides match TRBD1. V lost 8 bases, J lost 0 bases, and 8 bases stayed unmatched. The CDR3 runs to 15 residues. CDR1 and CDR2 from the germline V gene are SGDLS and YYNGEE. The CDR3 region has the DNA TGTGCCAGTCGTGCGACAGGGAGCTCCTACAATGAGCAGTTCTTC. This sequence encodes CASRATGSSYNEQFF.

Only one count was recorded for this clone. The gene calls are TRBV2 and TRBJ1-1; a weak D match, TRBD1 (6 bases). The V end lost 3 bases, the J end lost 3 bases, and 11 bases lay between the germline ends. CDR1 is SNHLY, CDR2 FYNNEI, per germline. CDR3 length: 14 residues. The CDR3 nucleotides are TGTGCCAGCAGTGACCCAGGGGAGGACACTGAAGCTTTCTTT. Encoded protein: CASSDPGEDTEAFF. The variable domain in full, completed from reference TRBV2 and TRBJ1-1, reads EPEVTQTPSHQVTQMGQEVILRCVPISNHLYFYWYRQILGQKVEFLVSFYNNEISEKSEIFDDQFSVERPDGSNFTLKIRSTKLEDSAMYFCASSDPGEDTEAFFGQGTRLTVV.

J is TRBJ1-2 and V is TRBV5-1; a weak D match, TRBD1 (6 bases). This CDR3 has 14 amino acids. Looked up from germline, CDR1 is SGHRS and CDR2 is YFSETQ. Trimming left V 5 bases short and J 8 bases short, with 19 bases between. In DNA, the CDR3 is TGCGCCAGCAGAACATTTACAGGGTCGAAAGGCTACACCTTC. This gives the protein CASRTFTGSKGYTF.

This clone showed up just once. The chain links TRBV11-2 to TRBJ2-3, with 9 bases lining up with TRBD1. The CDR3 covers 14 residues. V lost 3 bases, J lost 5 bases, and 3 bases stayed unmatched. Germline V lookup: CDR1 SGHAT, CDR2 FQNNGV. This CDR3 is CASSLYRGLDTQYF. DNA of the CDR3: TGTGCCAGCAGCTTGTACAGGGGGCTAGATACGCAGTATTTT.

V is TRBV5-5 and J is TRBJ2-1; tentatively, D is TRBD2 (7 bases). V was clipped by 1 base and J by 7 bases, with 12 bases between them. In germline, CDR1 is SGHKS, CDR2 YYEKEE (reference sequence). The CDR3 extends over 14 amino acids. The DNA of the CDR3 is TGTGCCAGCAGCTTGATTGGGGGGGCGAATGAGCAGTTCTTC. This translates into CASSLIGGANEQFF.

This chain connects TRBV7-2 to TRBJ1-4, with TRBD1 matching over 7 bases. From germline, CDR1 is SGHTA and CDR2 FQGNSA. CDR3 length: 12 amino acids. Unmatched junction bases numbered 4, after V lost 5 bases and J lost 10 bases. In nucleotides, the CDR3 is TGTGCCAGCAGCCAAGACAGGGCAAAACTGTTTTTT. The encoded protein is CASSQDRAKLFF.

This chain uses TRBV6-6 with TRBJ2-2; 10 bases are a match to TRBD1. CDR1 and CDR2 from the germline V gene are MNHNY and SVGAGI (reference sequence). V trimming: 6 bases; J trimming: 5 bases; junction bases outside the gene matches: 6. This CDR3 is built from 15 residues. CDR3 region: CASRSPGQGTGELFF. CDR3 DNA: TGTGCCAGCAGATCCCCGGGACAGGGGACCGGGGAGCTGTTTTTT.

This sequence joins TRBV19 and TRBJ1-2; D not resolved. The CDR3 is 14 amino acids. CDR1 LNHDA and CDR2 SQIVND come from the germline V gene (reference sequence). The V and J ends lost 4 bases and 0 bases respectively, with 9 bases between them. CDR3 in DNA: TGTGCCAGTAGTAGGGGAGTTACTAACTATGGCTACACCTTC. Its translation: CASSRGVTNYGYTF.

Concerning this clone: This CDR3 is also generated by other DNA sequences in the sample. The gene calls are TRBV7-2 and TRBJ2-7, with D unresolved. The V end lost 1 base, the J end lost 4 bases, and 14 bases lay between the germline ends. The CDR3 consists of 15 residues. The germline V gene has CDR1 SGHTA and CDR2 FQGNSA. CDR3 protein: CASSLDLPGWYEQYF. Here the CDR3 DNA reads TGTGCCAGCAGCTTAGATCTCCCAGGCTGGTACGAGCAGTACTTC.

The chain carries TRBV7-2 and TRBJ2-5; 7 bases are shared with TRBD1. The V and J ends lost 0 bases and 2 bases, in that order; junction bases with no gene match: 3. The germline V gene has CDR1 SGHTA and CDR2 FQGNSA. The CDR3 extends over 15 amino acids. The CDR3 here is CASSLATGQQETQYF. CDR3 sequence (DNA): TGTGCCAGCAGCTTAGCGACAGGGCAGCAAGAGACCCAGTACTTC.

The rearrangement uses TRBV9 and TRBJ1-1, with D perhaps TRBD1 (5 bases). This CDR3 is 15 amino acids long. V was trimmed by 0 bases and J by 4 bases, leaving 13 bases between them. Looked up from germline, CDR1 is SGDLS and CDR2 is YYNGEE. The CDR3 spells CASSVDGAGSTEAFF. Here the CDR3 DNA reads TGTGCCAGCAGCGTAGACGGGGCTGGTAGCACTGAAGCTTTCTTT.

V and J are TRBV27 and TRBJ1-1; D uncertain. The CDR3 extends over 15 amino acids. V was pared by 7 bases and J by 0 bases, with 15 bases between. Germline V gene data show CDR1 as MNHEY and CDR2 as SMNVEV (reference sequence). Written as DNA, the CDR3 is TGTGCCAGCACACCGGGCCCGGGATTGAACACTGAAGCTTTCTTT. Its protein product is CASTPGPGLNTEAFF.

V gene TRBV9 combines with J gene TRBJ1-4, with 8 bases that match TRBD1. There are 15 residues in the CDR3. Germline V CDR1 and CDR2: SGDLS, YYNGEE. The trim removed 4 bases at V and 6 bases at J, leaving 8 bases unmatched. The CDR3 coding sequence is TGTGCCAGCAGCACAACCGGACAGGGTTATGAAAAACTGTTTTTT. Translation: CASSTTGQGYEKLFF.

This chain uses TRBV7-7 with TRBJ2-3; D could derive from TRBD1 or TRBD2 (5 bases each). There are 15 residues in the CDR3. Germline CDR1 and CDR2: SSHAT and FNYEAQ (reference sequence). Trimming left V 4 bases short and J 1 base short, with 12 bases between. This chain's CDR3 is CASSSGPQGTDTQYF. The CDR3 region has the DNA TGTGCCAGCAGCTCGGGACCTCAGGGCACAGATACGCAGTATTTT.

The chain links TRBV9 to TRBJ2-7, with 11 bases that match TRBD1. The CDR3 is 14 amino acids. Germline V gene lookup returns CDR1 SGDLS and CDR2 YYNGEE. V lost 4 bases, J lost 4 bases, and 4 bases stayed unmatched. This chain's CDR3 is CASSPGQGEYEQYF. For the CDR3, the DNA is TGTGCCAGCAGCCCGGGACAGGGGGAGTACGAGCAGTACTTC.

The chain carries TRBV5-1 and TRBJ2-5; the match to TRBD2 covers 12 bases. In germline, CDR1 is SGHRS, CDR2 YFSETQ. Trimming cost V 4 bases and J 4 bases; bases outside gene matches: 2. The CDR3 spans 14 residues. The CDR3 sequence: CASSPGLAGETQYF. The DNA for the CDR3 is TGCGCCAGCAGCCCGGGACTAGCGGGAGAGACCCAGTACTTC.

The chain combines TRBV10-2 with TRBJ2-7; D is unclear. Germline V gene lookup returns CDR1 WSHSY and CDR2 SAAADI. The CDR3 length is 11 residues. The V end lost 4 bases, the J end lost 4 bases, and 5 bases lay between the germline ends. CDR3 sequence: CASSVGYEQYF. The DNA of the CDR3 is TGCGCCAGCAGTGTCGGATACGAGCAGTACTTC.

The gene calls are TRBV5-4 and TRBJ2-2, with TRBD1 matching over 10 bases. Germline V gives CDR1 SGHNT, CDR2 YYREEE (reference sequence). Trimming removed 5 bases from V and 6 bases from J; junction bases left unmatched: 7. CDR3 length equals 15 residues. The CDR3 is CASRPGTGEAGELFF. As DNA, the CDR3 is TGTGCCAGCAGACCCGGGACAGGGGAAGCCGGGGAGCTGTTTTTT.